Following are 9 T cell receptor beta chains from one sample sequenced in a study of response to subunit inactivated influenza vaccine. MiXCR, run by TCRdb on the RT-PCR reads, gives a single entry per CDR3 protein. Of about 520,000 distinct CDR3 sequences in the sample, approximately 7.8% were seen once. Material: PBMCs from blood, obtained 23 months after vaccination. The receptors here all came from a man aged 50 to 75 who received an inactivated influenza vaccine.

The CDR3: CASSAEGLGADTQYF. The CDR3 region has the DNA TGTGCCAGCAGTGCAGAAGGGCTAGGGGCAGATACGCAGTATTTT. V gene TRBV27 combines with J gene TRBJ2-3; D might be TRBD1 (5 bases). The V gene's germline CDR1 is MNHEY and CDR2 SMNVEV (reference sequence). V dropped 5 bases and J dropped 4 bases, with 16 bases sitting between them. The CDR3 extends over 15 amino acids.

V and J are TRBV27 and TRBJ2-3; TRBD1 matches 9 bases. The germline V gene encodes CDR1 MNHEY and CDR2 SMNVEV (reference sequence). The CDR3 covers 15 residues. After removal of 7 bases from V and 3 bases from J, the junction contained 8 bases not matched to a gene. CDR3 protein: CASNTGTGRTDTQYF. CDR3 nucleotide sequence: TGTGCCAGCAATACCGGGACAGGGAGGACAGATACGCAGTATTTT.

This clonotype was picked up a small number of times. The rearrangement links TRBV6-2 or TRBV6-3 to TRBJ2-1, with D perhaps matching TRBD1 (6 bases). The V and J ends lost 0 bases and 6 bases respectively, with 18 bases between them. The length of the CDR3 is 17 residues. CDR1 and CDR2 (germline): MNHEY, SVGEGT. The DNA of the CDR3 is TGTGCCAGCAGTTACTCGCAGGGGAAGGGGCTACGCAATGAGCAGTTCTTC. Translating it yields CASSYSQGKGLRNEQFF.

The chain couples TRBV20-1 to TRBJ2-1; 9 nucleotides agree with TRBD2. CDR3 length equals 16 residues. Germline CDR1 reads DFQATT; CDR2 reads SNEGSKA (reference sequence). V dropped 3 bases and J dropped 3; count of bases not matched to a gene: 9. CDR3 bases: TGCAGTGCTAGCGACTCTGCAGCGGGGGGCTACAATGAGCAGTTCTTC. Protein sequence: CSASDSAAGGYNEQFF.

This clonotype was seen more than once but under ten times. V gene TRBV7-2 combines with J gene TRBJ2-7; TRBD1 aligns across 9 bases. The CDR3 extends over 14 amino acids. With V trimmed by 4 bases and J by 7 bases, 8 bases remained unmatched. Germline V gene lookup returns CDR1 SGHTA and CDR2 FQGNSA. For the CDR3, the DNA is TGTGCCAGCAGCTATGGGACAGGGCTTACGGAGCAGTACTTC. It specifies CASSYGTGLTEQYF.

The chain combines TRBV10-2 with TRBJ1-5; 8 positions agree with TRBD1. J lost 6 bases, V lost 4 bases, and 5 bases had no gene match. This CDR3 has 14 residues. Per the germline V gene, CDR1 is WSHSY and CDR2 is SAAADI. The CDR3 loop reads CASSGTGRVQPQHF. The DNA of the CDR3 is TGCGCCAGCAGTGGGACAGGGCGGGTTCAGCCCCAGCATTTT.

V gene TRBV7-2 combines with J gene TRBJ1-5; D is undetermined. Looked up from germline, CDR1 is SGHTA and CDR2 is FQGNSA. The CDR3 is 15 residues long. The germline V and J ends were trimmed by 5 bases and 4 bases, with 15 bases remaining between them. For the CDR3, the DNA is TGTGCCAGCAGCCCTCAGTCCCAAACGAATCAGCCCCAGCATTTT. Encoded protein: CASSPQSQTNQPQHF.

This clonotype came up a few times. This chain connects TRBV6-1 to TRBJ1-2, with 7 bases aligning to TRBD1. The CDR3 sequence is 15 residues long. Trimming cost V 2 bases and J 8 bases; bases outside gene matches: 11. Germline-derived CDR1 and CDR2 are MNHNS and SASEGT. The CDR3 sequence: CASSEWGGQPQGYTF. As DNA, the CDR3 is TGTGCCAGCAGTGAATGGGGGGGACAGCCCCAAGGCTACACCTTC.

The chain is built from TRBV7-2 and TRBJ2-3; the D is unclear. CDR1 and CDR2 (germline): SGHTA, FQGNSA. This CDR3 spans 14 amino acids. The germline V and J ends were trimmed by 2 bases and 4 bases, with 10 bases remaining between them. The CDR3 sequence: CASSLTLKADTQYF. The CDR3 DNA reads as TGTGCCAGCAGCTTAACGTTGAAGGCAGATACGCAGTATTTT.